A single sample is the source of the 14 T cell receptor beta chains below, sequenced in a study of T cell clonality in common variable immunodeficiency. Produced via immunoSEQ multiplex PCR; TCRdb's table is partial and in-frame only. The specimen gives more than 45,000 clones without singletons; the ten biggest hold about 6.5%. Sequences were obtained from peripheral blood mononuclear cells. The receptors were sampled from a person between 18 and 69 years old in good health.

As for this clone: A clone one base away is much larger, so this may be a read error. The read comes to an end 3 residues before the CDR3 does, leaving the germline J gene to fill in the end. The V gene is TRBV7-8, the J gene TRBJ2-3; TRBD1 might be the D (5 bases). This CDR3 has 14 residues. Germline lookup yields CDR1 SGHVS and CDR2 FQNEAQ. The chain's CDR3 is CASRKDTGNQPQYF. The DNA read from the CDR3 is TGTGCCAGCAGAAAGGACACCGGCAATCAGCCG.

This clone was counted ten times or more. The read comes to an end 3 residues before the CDR3 does, leaving the germline J gene to fill in the end. This chain connects TRBV30 to TRBJ2-6; TRBD1 agrees at 10 bases. The germline gives CDR1 GTSNPN, CDR2 SVGIG (reference sequence). Germline trimming cut 4 bases from V and 4 bases from J; bases unmatched to any gene: 7. CDR3 length equals 16 residues. CDR3 protein: CAWIRQGAAGANVLTF. Incomplete CDR3 DNA: TGTGCCTGGATTAGACAGGGGGCTGCCGGGGCCAACGTC. Combining the CDR3 with reference TRBV30 and TRBJ2-6 gives the whole variable domain SQTIHQWPATLVQPVGSPLSLECTVEGTSNPNLYWYRQAAGRGLQLLFYSVGIGQISSEVPQNLSASRPQDRQFILSSKKLLLSDSGFYLCAWIRQGAAGANVLTFGAGSRLTVL.

This clone was recorded at least ten times. The sequence runs out 3 residues before the end of the CDR3; the remainder is reconstructed from the germline J gene. The chain has TRBV20-1 and TRBJ1-1, with TRBD1 as a possible D gene (6 bases). The CDR3 consists of 12 residues. Germline V gives CDR1 DFQATT, CDR2 SNEGSKA (reference sequence). V dropped 8 bases and J dropped 7 bases, with 17 bases sitting between them. CDR3 amino acids: CSLPGVKDEAFF. The sequenced part of the CDR3 DNA is TGCAGTTTACCAGGGGTTAAGGATGAA.

This clone has a count of ten or more. The read gets to within 3 residues of the CDR3 end, and the germline J gene fills in the rest. The chain links TRBV5-1 to TRBJ2-5; 9 nucleotides match TRBD2. CDR3 size: 15 residues. Germline V gene sequence: CDR1 SGHRS, CDR2 YFSETQ. The V gene end was trimmed by 4 bases and the J gene end by 1 base; junction bases not matched to a gene: 5. CDR3 bases read: TGCGCCAGCAGCCGGACTAGCGACGCCCAAGAGACC. This translates into CASSRTSDAQET. The entire CDR3 reads CASSRTSDAQETQYF.

Note on this clone: The read ends 3 residues shy of where the CDR3 ends; the end is completed using the germline J gene. V usage is TRBV19 and J usage is TRBJ2-7; TRBD2 aligns across 7 bases. CDR1 and CDR2 (germline): LNHDA, SQIVND (reference sequence). The CDR3 sequence is 15 residues long. V was pared by 9 bases and J by 5 bases, with 16 bases of the junction left unmatched. Partial CDR3 DNA: TGTGCCAGCGTGCCGGGGGGTGGGTCCCTCCACGAG. Its translation: CASVPGGGSLHE. The complete CDR3 sequence is CASVPGGGSLHEQYF.

There are many counts of this clone. Read sequence stops 3 residues before the CDR3 end, and the germline J gene provides the missing end. The chain is built from TRBV6-2 or TRBV6-3 and TRBJ1-1; maybe TRBD1 (6 bases). This CDR3 has 16 amino acids. The V end was cut by 2 bases, the J end by 5 bases, with 18 bases between. Germline CDR1 MNHEY, CDR2 SVGEGT. CDR3 residues: CASSYPTGSGWTEAFF. CDR3 DNA, as far as it was read: TGTGCCAGCAGTTACCCCACAGGGTCCGGTTGGACTGAA.

This clone has at least ten counts. The read terminates 3 residues ahead of where the CDR3 ends, so the germline J gene completes it. The V call is TRBV30, the J call TRBJ1-5, with 9 bases aligning to TRBD1. Germline CDR1 GTSNPN, CDR2 SVGIG (reference sequence). The CDR3 loop spans 17 amino acids. The V gene end was trimmed by 1 base and the J gene end by 1 base; junction bases not matched to a gene: 8. The CDR3 loop reads CAWSGGTGTPSNQPQHF. CDR3 bases read: TGTGCCTGGAGTGGGGGGACAGGGACGCCCAGCAATCAGCCC. Full variable domain (remainder filled in from reference TRBV30 and TRBJ1-5): SQTIHQWPATLVQPVGSPLSLECTVEGTSNPNLYWYRQAAGRGLQLLFYSVGIGQISSEVPQNLSASRPQDRQFILSSKKLLLSDSGFYLCAWSGGTGTPSNQPQHFGDGTRLSIL.

At least ten counts were recorded for this clone. With the read ending 3 residues before the CDR3 end, the germline J gene is used to fill in that end. The genes are TRBV18 and TRBJ1-1; D is ambiguous. V lost 2 bases and J 4 bases, leaving 8 bases between the germline ends. The CDR3 length is 13 residues. Germline V gene data show CDR1 as KGHSH and CDR2 as LQKENI. The CDR3: CASSPDFGTEAFF. CDR3 DNA, as far as it was read: TGTGCCAGCTCACCAGACTTTGGCACTGAA.

As for this clone: The read ends 3 residues early relative to the CDR3; the germline J gene fills the gap. This chain connects TRBV5-6 to TRBJ1-2, with a weak D call TRBD1 (5 bases). The CDR3 has 15 amino acids. V lost 7 bases and J lost 4, with 20 bases in between. In germline, CDR1 is SGHDT, CDR2 YYEEEE. The covered CDR3 bases are TGTGCCAGCGGACAAGGGAACGGATTCTTCTATGGC. It is translated as CASGQGNGFFYG. The full CDR3 sequence reads CASGQGNGFFYGYTF. Using reference TRBV5-6 and TRBJ1-2 for the parts outside the CDR3, the full variable domain is DAGVTQSPTHLIKTRGQQVTLRCSPKSGHDTVSWYQQALGQGPQFIFQYYEEEERQRGNFPDRFSGHQFPNYSSELNVNALLLGDSALYLCASGQGNGFFYGYTFGSGTRLTVV.

This clone showed up many times. This CDR3 reads CSAQSRTGWDQETQYF. CDR3 bases read: TGCAGTGCTCAGTCACGGACAGGGTGGGACCAAGAGACC. The chain recombines TRBV20-1 with TRBJ2-5; 8 bases agree with TRBD1. Read data end 3 residues before the CDR3 end; the end is taken from the germline J gene. There are 16 residues in the CDR3. CDR1 is DFQATT and CDR2 is SNEGSKA in the germline V gene (reference sequence). Losses at the gene ends were 5 bases for V and 0 bases for J; bases not matched to a gene: 11.

As for this clone: The read comes to an end 3 residues before the CDR3 does, leaving the germline J gene to fill in the end. This chain joins TRBV19 and TRBJ1-6; 9 nucleotides align to TRBD1. CDR1 and CDR2 (germline): LNHDA, SQIVND (reference sequence). J lost 9 bases, V lost 5 bases, and 8 bases had no gene match. CDR3 length equals 15 residues. The DNA read from the CDR3 is TGTGCCAGTAGTTCGATGACAGGGGGACGTTCACCC. Its protein is CASSSMTGGRSP. The complete CDR3 sequence is CASSSMTGGRSPLHF.

The sample holds many counts of this clone. With the read ending 3 residues before the CDR3 end, the germline J gene is used to fill in that end. The chain combines TRBV2 with TRBJ1-1, with TRBD1 matching 8 bases. CDR1 is SNHLY and CDR2 is FYNNEI in the germline V gene. The CDR3 covers 15 residues. V was clipped by 5 bases and J by 3 bases; unmatched bases: 8. The CDR3 protein is CASSRLTGEYTEAFF. Incomplete CDR3 DNA: TGTGCCAGCAGTCGCCTGACAGGGGAGTACACTGAA.

This clone was counted ten times or more. Coverage ceases 3 residues before the CDR3 finishes, and the germline J gene fills in the end. The chain couples TRBV20-1 to TRBJ2-2; no firm D call. The CDR3 has 13 residues. V lost 2 bases and J lost 7, with 11 bases in between. Germline CDR1 reads DFQATT; CDR2 reads SNEGSKA (reference sequence). The CDR3 spells CSARKGSGGELFF. Incomplete CDR3 DNA: TGCAGTGCTAGAAAAGGGTCTGGCGGGGAG.

This clone came up many times. The read ends 3 residues before the CDR3 terminus; that terminus is restored from the germline J gene. The chain recombines TRBV18 with TRBJ2-1; no definite D call. V was cut by 0 bases and J by 1 base, with 10 bases left in between. The CDR3 sequence is 16 residues long. Germline V lookup: CDR1 KGHSH, CDR2 LQKENI. The CDR3 protein is CASSPPIPGSYNEQFF. The DNA read from the CDR3 is TGTGCCAGCTCACCACCAATCCCCGGGTCCTACAATGAG.